Listed below are T cell receptor beta chains from one sample, sequenced in a study of blood T cell repertoires in COVID-19. TCRdb's table, derived via immunoSEQ multiplex PCR, lists solely in-frame clones and lacks some. This table has 15,000 to 20,000 clones, roughly 75% appearing once. The sequenced material came from peripheral blood. Receptors originate from a man in his 60s with active or convalescent COVID-19. CDR3s include the opening cysteine and the closing phenylalanine or tryptophan. Each record gives: CDR3 DNA, CDR3 protein, clone size, D gene, J gene, V gene. A D gene is named only where the DNA matches it firmly. The size of a clone is reported for some rows only, either as once, few or many, or as a class for expanded clones.

CDR3 DNA: TGTGCCACTCGTCGAGACAGTCGGGCGGGGGCCCAGTACTTC
CDR3 protein: CATRRDSRAGAQYF
clone size: .
D gene: TRBD2
J gene: TRBJ2-5
V gene: TRBV2

CDR3 DNA: TGTGCCAGTAGTCCCTTTACCACAGGGACCGGGGAGCTGTTTTTT
CDR3 protein: CASSPFTTGTGELFF
clone size: few
D gene: .
J gene: TRBJ2-2
V gene: TRBV19

CDR3 DNA: TGCAGCGTGCAGCCTTCAGGGTCCGGAAACACCATATATTTT
CDR3 protein: CSVQPSGSGNTIYF
clone size: few
D gene: .
J gene: TRBJ1-3
V gene: TRBV29-1

CDR3 DNA: TGTGCCAGTAGTATCACAGGGGGTAAAGAGACCCAGTACTTC
CDR3 protein: CASSITGGKETQYF
clone size: .
D gene: TRBD1
J gene: TRBJ2-5
V gene: TRBV19

CDR3 DNA: TGTGCCAGCAGCGCCGGACTAGCGGGTAACGAGCAGTACTTC
CDR3 protein: CASSAGLAGNEQYF
clone size: few
D gene: TRBD2
J gene: TRBJ2-7
V gene: TRBV7-8

CDR3 DNA: TGCAGCGTTGAAGAAGCCCTAGCGGGAGGTTACGAGCAGTACTTC
CDR3 protein: CSVEEALAGGYEQYF
clone size: .
D gene: TRBD2
J gene: TRBJ2-7
V gene: TRBV29-1

CDR3 DNA: TGTGCCAGCTCACCACCGGAGGGTCACCAGTACTTC
CDR3 protein: CASSPPEGHQYF
clone size: once
D gene: .
J gene: TRBJ2-5
V gene: TRBV18

CDR3 DNA: TGTGCCAGCAGCTTGAAGCGGGCATCCTACAATGAGCAGTTCTTC
CDR3 protein: CASSLKRASYNEQFF
clone size: .
D gene: .
J gene: TRBJ2-1
V gene: TRBV7-9

CDR3 DNA: TGTGCCAGTAGTTTGGGACAGAACACCGGGGAGCTGTTTTTT
CDR3 protein: CASSLGQNTGELFF
clone size: .
D gene: .
J gene: TRBJ2-2
V gene: TRBV19

CDR3 DNA: TGCGCCAGCAGCTTGGAACAGGGGGCCTACGAGCAGTACTTC
CDR3 protein: CASSLEQGAYEQYF
clone size: .
D gene: TRBD1
J gene: TRBJ2-7
V gene: TRBV5-1

CDR3 DNA: TGTGCCAGCAGCCCTGGGCGTTTTCGGGGAGATACGCAGTATTTT
CDR3 protein: CASSPGRFRGDTQYF
clone size: .
D gene: .
J gene: TRBJ2-3
V gene: TRBV7-9

CDR3 DNA: TGTGCCAGTAGTACCCGACAGGCAGATACGCAGTATTTT
CDR3 protein: CASSTRQADTQYF
clone size: .
D gene: .
J gene: TRBJ2-3
V gene: TRBV19

CDR3 DNA: TGCGCCAGCAGCTTGGATCAGGGATCTGGGGCCAACGTCCTGACTTTC
CDR3 protein: CASSLDQGSGANVLTF
clone size: .
D gene: .
J gene: TRBJ2-6
V gene: TRBV5-1